This T cell receptor (beta chain) was obtained from a study of blood T cell repertoires in COVID-19. Using immunoSEQ multiplex PCR, the repertoire was profiled, and TCRdb retains in-frame clones only, with some absent. The sample includes just over 90,000 clones, roughly 90% of them seen just once. The CDR3 has 15 residues. Germline CDR1 reads SGHNT; CDR2 reads YENEEA. Germline trimming cut 3 bases from V and 0 bases from J; bases unmatched to any gene: 2. The rearrangement links TRBV11-3 to TRBJ2-1; 7 bases are a match to TRBD2. The sequenced material came from peripheral blood. The sequence came from a woman over 75 with acute or convalescent COVID-19. The CDR3 bases are TGTGCCAGCAGCTTGCGGGGGAGCTCCTACAATGAGCAGTTCTTC. Its translation is CASSLRGSSYNEQFF.